This TCR beta chain is from a study of CXCR3-negative and CXCR3-positive naive CD8 T cells. Study-wide points: Both naive subsets had comparably high diversity; memory CD8+ cells much lower. Memory cells diverged, while naive CXCR3-positive and CXCR3-negative cells had similar TRBV-TRBJ usage. Researchers report that CXCR3-positive naive cells carry more hydrophobic TRB CDR3s than CXCR3-negative naive cells.

The CDR3 has 20 amino acids. Germline V CDR1 and CDR2: LGHNA, YSLEER. On this clonotype: Its antigen is still unknown.

The method, 5' RACE with UMI labels, was used to prepare the TRB cDNA libraries. TCRdb re-called the 5' RACE reads and catalogs CDR3 proteins one per entry, DNA excluded. The ten top clones account for nearly 0.85%, within a sample of about 92,000 distinct CDR3 sequences. Source material: naive CXCR3+ CD8+ T cells from blood. As for subset: CD45RO-CCR7+CD27+CD95- naive CD8+ T cells expressing CXCR3 (TNR3+). V and J are TRBV4-3 and TRBJ2-1; without DNA, the TCRdb call of TRBD2 cannot be checked. This clonotype originated in a human donor in good health. Some clones in this sample may be carry-over from other donors' samples. The CDR3 spells CASSQDLVSGNLFPYNEQFF.